This T cell receptor (beta chain) was obtained from a study of lymphopenia after photon versus proton radiotherapy. The study's findings and limits: Under photons, naive T cells and diversity fell while effector/memory populations rose. In patients who died, overall survival fell as post-nadir TCR diversity dropped more.

Details on this clone: Its matching antigen is unknown.

The CDR3 covers 12 residues. Trimming left V 3 bases short and J 7 bases short, with 10 bases between. The germline V gene encodes CDR1 GTSNPN and CDR2 SVGIG (reference sequence). TCRdb's copy holds only in-frame clones and misses some; the assay was immunoSEQ multiplex PCR. Of over 50,000 clones in the sample, 86% were seen once. The sequence derives from a man aged 35 to 55 with gastric cancer. Sequenced here: peripheral blood, sampled from a patient treated with photon-based radiotherapy. The V and J genes are TRBV30 and TRBJ1-3, with D possibly being TRBD1 (5 bases). The CDR3 DNA reads as TGTGCCTGGAGAGGGACCGCCAACACCATATATTTT. It specifies CAWRGTANTIYF.